This T cell receptor beta chain was sequenced during a study of a mutant IDH1 vaccine in newly diagnosed glioma. Sequencing was performed with immunoSEQ multiplex PCR; in TCRdb, only in-frame clones are kept and a portion is missing. The top ten clones hold 15% to 25% of a sample with roughly 50,000 clones, roughly 80% of them seen once. V trimming: 3 bases; J trimming: 10 bases; junction bases outside the gene matches: 9. CDR3 length: 13 amino acids. The V gene's germline CDR1 is PRHDT and CDR2 FYEKMQ (reference sequence). Time point reported: baseline, week 1 (first vaccination visit). The treatment was: pre-vaccination baseline after standard-of-care therapy.

This specimen was PBMCs, taken from a glioma patient treated with radiotherapy, temozolomide or both. The rearrangement uses TRBV13 and TRBJ2-7, with 7 bases matching TRBD1. This clonotype was sampled from a man between 18 and 35 years old with glioma. In nucleotides, the CDR3 is TGTGCCAGCAGCTTGACTACAGGGGTCTATCAGTACTTC. It encodes CASSLTTGVYQYF.